This T cell receptor (beta chain) is drawn from a study of CD8 T cells in ankylosing spondylitis (dated by TCRdb to 2017 to 2019). Notes on the research overall: To find TCR variants linked to disease, the study profiled T cell receptor beta repertoires in ankylosing spondylitis patients and healthy donors. The whole study cohort included about a hundred healthy donors and over 20 ankylosing spondylitis patients. Samples of peripheral blood were taken, and for ankylosing spondylitis patients, synovial fluid was collected as well. Findings and caveats that apply to the study as a whole: Some of the motif variants had been reported before in the synovial fluid and blood of reactive arthritis patients, a finding that suggests common disease-initiation mechanisms. The disease-linked clones were reported as significantly enriched in matched synovial fluid samples from ankylosing spondylitis patients. A TCR beta motif made up of eight highly homologous amino acid variants appeared to be characteristic of blood from ankylosing spondylitis patients. In peripheral blood, the disease-linked clones were found at relatively low frequencies and had a CD8+ phenotype.

This clonotype came up a few times. Its antigen is unknown. Base qualities are not recorded, but no much larger clone differs from it by a single base. These reads were obtained on an Illumina HiSeq 2500. Quantitative 5'-RACE with molecular barcodes was the method used to prepare the TCR beta libraries. Regarding the original processing steps: A new computational method, built on a probabilistic model of VDJ rearrangement, was used to identify disease-linked TCR variants. TCRdb applied fastp at Q25 and MiXCR to the public reads, then kept only in-frame beta chains. Rows with a matching CDR3 protein are joined into one entry that keeps the most common DNA and genes. TCRdb's processing, not the study's, gives the V and J calls here. Present in this sample are 470,000 or so distinct CDR3 sequences, more than 25% of which were seen just once. Roughly 1% of the sample rests with the top ten. The sequenced material came from blood, either unsorted or a sorted T cell fraction (not recorded which). This TCR was recovered from a male donor with ankylosing spondylitis.

The CDR3 region: CASSSRTGLNEQFF. The DNA sequence is TGTGCCAGCAGTAGCCGGACAGGGTTGAATGAGCAGTTCTTC. The chain was built from TRBV25-1 and TRBJ2-1, and TRBD1 matches 8 of the central bases. In the germline V gene, CDR1 corresponds to MGHDK and CDR2 to SYGVNS. Clipping removes 5 bases from V and 7 bases from J, with 7 as the unmatched junction base count. The CDR3 sequence holds 14 residues, the cysteine and phenylalanine included. Only the CDR3 portion is preserved as DNA: 42 bases, with reading frame beginning at the first base.